The 13 T cell receptor beta chains below were found in one sample sequenced in a study of cytomegalovirus exposure and HLA in healthy donors. Primers for the PCR totalled 60 Vbeta and 13 Jbeta. Clones were read by immunoSEQ multiplex PCR, and TCRdb kept only the in-frame ones, dropping some. The table includes some 170,000 clones, around 85% detected once. Material: PBMCs. The receptors shown here come from a woman aged 25 to 39 in good health and CMV-seronegative.

The chain combines TRBV5-4 with TRBJ2-4; D may be TRBD1 (5 bases). There are 15 residues in the CDR3. V was clipped by 2 bases and J by 0 bases, with 9 bases between them. Germline V gene lookup returns CDR1 SGHNT and CDR2 YYREEE (reference sequence). The CDR3 sequence: CASSFSQGAKNIQYF. The CDR3 DNA sequence: TGTGCCAGCAGCTTTTCGCAGGGAGCCAAAAACATTCAGTACTTC.

The chain combines TRBV15 with TRBJ2-3; 7 positions agree with TRBD2. Germline CDR1 and CDR2: LNHNV and YYDKDF (reference sequence). The CDR3 is 17 residues long. Trimming removed 0 bases from V and 5 bases from J; junction bases left unmatched: 11. The CDR3 DNA reads as TGTGCCACCAGCAGAGATATTCTACCGGGAGGACGAGATACGCAGTATTTT. Its protein product is CATSRDILPGGRDTQYF.

The rearrangement joins TRBV6-1 to TRBJ1-4; a weak D match, TRBD1 (6 bases). Trimming removed 4 bases from V and 16 bases from J, with 16 bases in between. The germline V gene has CDR1 MNHNS and CDR2 SASEGT. The CDR3 has 12 amino acids. CDR3 loop: CASSAGQRYAFF. CDR3 bases: TGTGCCAGCAGTGCGGGACAAAGGTATGCGTTTTTT.

The CDR3 region is CASSGRKPYEQYF. The CDR3 nucleotides are TGTGCCAGCAGCGGCAGGAAACCCTACGAGCAGTACTTC. The chain joins TRBV5-6 to TRBJ2-7; D remains ambiguous. V lost 4 bases and J lost 2, with 10 bases in between. Germline CDR1 and CDR2: SGHDT and YYEEEE. The CDR3 has 13 residues. The full variable domain, completed using reference TRBV5-6 and TRBJ2-7, is DAGVTQSPTHLIKTRGQQVTLRCSPKSGHDTVSWYQQALGQGPQFIFQYYEEEERQRGNFPDRFSGHQFPNYSSELNVNALLLGDSALYLCASSGRKPYEQYFGPGTRLTVT.

This chain joins TRBV5-4 and TRBJ2-3; 10 positions agree with TRBD1. Germline CDR1 reads SGHNT; CDR2 reads YYREEE (reference sequence). This CDR3 is built from 16 residues. The J segment lost 2 bases and the V segment lost 0 bases, leaving 3 bases of the junction unmatched. The CDR3 nucleotides read TGTGCCAGCAGCTTGGGGGACAGGGGCTTCACAGATACGCAGTATTTT. Protein product: CASSLGDRGFTDTQYF. Complete variable domain (other parts from reference TRBV5-4 and TRBJ2-3): ETGVTQSPTHLIKTRGQQVTLRCSSQSGHNTVSWYQQALGQGPQFIFQYYREEENGRGNFPPRFSGLQFPNYSSELNVNALELDDSALYLCASSLGDRGFTDTQYFGPGTRLTVL.

The chain combines TRBV2 with TRBJ2-3, with D possibly TRBD1 on 6 matching bases. V dropped 7 bases and J dropped 2 bases, with 16 bases sitting between them. From germline, CDR1 is SNHLY and CDR2 FYNNEI. The CDR3 is 15 residues long. CDR3 amino acids: CASIGAGVTTDTQYF. DNA for the CDR3: TGTGCCAGCATCGGGGCAGGGGTGACCACAGATACGCAGTATTTT.

The genes are TRBV13 and TRBJ2-7; 9 bases are shared with TRBD1. The CDR3 runs 15 residues. Trimming cost V 4 bases and J 1 base; bases outside gene matches: 5. Germline CDR1 PRHDT, CDR2 FYEKMQ (reference sequence). As DNA, the CDR3 is TGTGCCAGCAGCTCCGGGGACAGGGATTCCTACGAGCAGTACTTC. Residues: CASSSGDRDSYEQYF. Using reference TRBV13 and TRBJ2-7 for the parts outside the CDR3, the full variable domain is AAGVIQSPRHLIKEKRETATLKCYPIPRHDTVYWYQQGPGQDPQFLISFYEKMQSDKGSIPDRFSAQQFSDYHSELNMSSLELGDSALYFCASSSGDRDSYEQYFGPGTRLTVT.

The chain combines TRBV9 with TRBJ2-3; TRBD1 matches 7 bases. The CDR3 runs 15 residues. CDR1 SGDLS and CDR2 YYNGEE come from the germline V gene. With V trimmed by 6 bases and J by 0 bases, 7 bases remained unmatched. CDR3 region: CASTREGASTDTQYF. DNA of the CDR3: TGTGCCAGCACTCGAGAGGGGGCTAGCACAGATACGCAGTATTTT.

This clone was picked up one time. The chain links TRBV29-1 to TRBJ2-7, with D possibly being TRBD2 (5 bases). CDR3 length: 15 residues. The germline V gene encodes CDR1 SQVTM and CDR2 ANQGSEA. The ends were cut back, 4 bases at V and 1 base at J, with 17 bases in the middle. The CDR3 region has the DNA TGCAGCGTTGGGGTGAACGTGGGAGCATCCTACGAGCAGTACTTC. Protein: CSVGVNVGASYEQYF.

The CDR3 here is CASSETYTERGSYNEQFF. DNA of the CDR3: TGTGCCAGCAGTGAAACCTACACTGAGCGGGGCTCCTACAATGAGCAGTTCTTC. This chain links TRBV2 with TRBJ2-1; 7 bases match TRBD2. V shed 2 bases and J 0 bases; nucleotides not matched to a gene: 10. The CDR3 runs 18 residues. Per the germline V gene, CDR1 is SNHLY and CDR2 is FYNNEI.

Only one count was recorded for this clone. This sequence joins TRBV14 and TRBJ1-5, with 7 positions matching TRBD1. Germline CDR1 is SGHDN and CDR2 is FVKESK. With V trimmed by 4 bases and J by 5 bases, 5 bases remained unmatched. The CDR3 length is 14 residues. For the CDR3, the DNA is TGTGCCAGCAGCCCCGGGACAGCTTATCAGCCCCAGCATTTT. As protein: CASSPGTAYQPQHF.

The rearrangement joins TRBV5-1 to TRBJ2-1; 12 nucleotides agree with TRBD2. Germline values: CDR1 SGHRS, CDR2 YFSETQ. The CDR3 sequence is 15 residues long. V gave up 5 bases and J gave up 7 bases; unmatched junction bases: 7. CDR3 region: CASSNLAGGRNEQFF. The DNA of the CDR3 is TGCGCCAGCAGTAACCTAGCGGGAGGGCGGAATGAGCAGTTCTTC.

The rearrangement joins TRBV5-4 to TRBJ2-5; D is uncertain. CDR1 is SGHNT, CDR2 YYREEE, per germline (reference sequence). There are 12 residues in the CDR3. Trimming took off 4 bases at V and 5 bases at J, with 9 bases between the two ends. CDR3 coding DNA: TGTGCCAGCAGCGCGCACCGTGAGACCCAGTACTTC. Translated: CASSAHRETQYF.